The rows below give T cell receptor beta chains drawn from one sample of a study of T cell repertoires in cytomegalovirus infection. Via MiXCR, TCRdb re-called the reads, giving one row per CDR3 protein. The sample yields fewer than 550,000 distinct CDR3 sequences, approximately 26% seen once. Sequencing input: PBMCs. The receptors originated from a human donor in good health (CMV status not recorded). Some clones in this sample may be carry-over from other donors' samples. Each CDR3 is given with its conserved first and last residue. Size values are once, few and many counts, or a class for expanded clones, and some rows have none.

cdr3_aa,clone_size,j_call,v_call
CASSSVPGRGVQFF,-,TRBJ2-1,TRBV11-2
CASSHSWSRGSGQYF,-,TRBJ2-7,TRBV4-1
CASRQTGAQRTREAFF,-,TRBJ1-1,TRBV4-1
CASGQAGLYSYNEQFF,-,TRBJ2-1,TRBV11-2
CASSQATGDHEQYF,few,TRBJ2-7,TRBV27
CASSLDSDRVGTETFF,-,TRBJ1-1,TRBV7-2
CASSSIGGISGNTIYF,-,TRBJ1-3,TRBV14
CASSLGQTPYNEQFF,-,TRBJ2-1,TRBV7-3
CSARVSRRPYLNEQFF,-,TRBJ2-1,TRBV20-1
CATSRDTGVRDEQYF,-,TRBJ2-7,TRBV15
CASSDRVNSPLHF,few,TRBJ1-6,TRBV6-5
CASGLPLRTVLDSVSYEQYF,-,TRBJ2-7,TRBV12-5
CASSFWGRSSYEQYF,few,TRBJ2-7,TRBV12-3/TRBV12-4
CASSLSGRLYSNQPQHF,many,TRBJ1-5,TRBV7-8
CASSLFGMNTEAFF,few,TRBJ1-1,TRBV14
CASSQEAGGTSNTQYF,few,TRBJ2-3,TRBV4-3
CASRSGLTPYNEQFF,few,TRBJ2-1,TRBV6-2/TRBV6-3
CASSPGQRKADTQYF,few,TRBJ2-3,TRBV5-4
CASQRDRPGTEAFF,-,TRBJ1-1,TRBV11-2
CAWGRNRGLSGEQFF,-,TRBJ2-1,TRBV30
CASSETSGRINEQFF,-,TRBJ2-1,TRBV6-2/TRBV6-3
CSARVVVSTDTQYF,-,TRBJ2-3,TRBV20-1
CASSIEVGPYGYTF,-,TRBJ1-2,TRBV19